This TCR beta chain originates from a study of blood T cells in healthy people across ages. Study-wide results and limits: Estimates drawn from one million T cells were deemed to understate diversity. Higher diversity, along with more naive CD4+ cells, distinguished long-lived donors from aged donors.

Of note for this clonotype: What it binds is unknown.

Each donor's blood draw was roughly 10 milliliters of peripheral blood. A sample-barcoded 5' primer and a J-beta primer mix were used in a second PCR of roughly 7 to 12 cycles. TCRdb re-called the 5' RACE reads through MiXCR, storing one row per CDR3 protein. There are about 1.8 million distinct CDR3 sequences in the sample; roughly 49% occur only once, and less than 2.5% lies in the top ten. What was sequenced was blood. This TCR derives from a middle-aged woman in good health.

CDR3 DNA: TGCAGCGTTCGACTAGCGGGGGGCTTGGGAGATACGCAGTATTTT. Residues: CSVRLAGGLGDTQYF. The rearrangement links TRBV29-1 to TRBJ2-3; the match to TRBD2 covers 13 bases. Unmatched junction bases numbered 7, after V lost 5 bases and J lost 5 bases. Germline CDR1 reads SQVTM; CDR2 reads ANQGSEA. The CDR3 loop spans 15 amino acids.